Below are 27 T cell receptor beta chains sequenced from a single sample in a study of blood T cells in healthy people across ages. For the second PCR, which ran for about 6 to 11 cycles, a sample-barcoded 5' primer and a J-beta primer mix were used. TCRdb processed the 5' RACE reads anew with MiXCR; each CDR3 protein has one entry. Here the sample spans almost 1 million distinct CDR3 sequences, about 51% being singletons. The material sequenced was blood. The receptors originated from a woman aged 55-75 years in good health.

There are a few counts of this clonotype. This chain links TRBV12-3 or TRBV12-4 with TRBJ2-5; D is tentatively TRBD1 or TRBD2 (5 bases each). Trimming removed 3 bases from V and 4 bases from J, with 15 bases in between. This CDR3 region has 15 residues. CDR3: CASSLGVLSGETQYF. CDR3 coding DNA: TGTGCCAGCAGTTTGGGGGTACTCAGTGGAGAGACCCAGTACTTC.

The V call is TRBV4-3, the J call TRBJ1-4, with D perhaps matching TRBD1 (6 bases). This CDR3 region has 15 residues. The V gene's germline CDR1 is LGHNA and CDR2 YSLEER. V was pared by 0 bases and J by 7 bases, with 12 bases between. The CDR3 region is CASSQEPGAGEKLFF. The DNA for the CDR3 is TGCGCCAGCAGCCAAGAACCGGGGGCGGGTGAAAAACTGTTTTTT.

This chain uses TRBV7-2 with TRBJ2-7; D possibly corresponds to TRBD2 (6 bases). The CDR3 length is 16 residues. Trimming pared 5 bases from V and 2 bases from J, leaving 19 bases between. Germline loops: CDR1 SGHTA, CDR2 FQGNSA. In nucleotides, the CDR3 is TGTGCCAGCAGCGGGCCCCTCCAGGGACTGACCTACGAGCAGTACTTC. This codes for CASSGPLQGLTYEQYF.

The chain uses TRBV14 and TRBJ2-5; 7 nucleotides line up with TRBD1. Trimming removed 4 bases from V and 2 bases from J; junction bases left unmatched: 7. There are 15 residues in the CDR3. Per germline, CDR1 SGHDN and CDR2 FVKESK. The CDR3 bases are TGTGCCAGCAGCCGTTGGGACAGAGTGCAAGAGACCCAGTACTTC. This gives the protein CASSRWDRVQETQYF.

The CDR3 DNA reads as TGTGCCAGCAATAAGGGGGGGTTTGGCCCAACCTACAATGAGCAGTTCTTC. This translates into CASNKGGFGPTYNEQFF. The chain carries TRBV2 and TRBJ2-1, with TRBD2 as a possible D gene (7 bases). This CDR3 region has 17 residues. Trimming stripped 7 bases from V and 2 bases from J, with 21 bases between. Germline values: CDR1 SNHLY, CDR2 FYNNEI.

The sample holds a few counts of this clonotype. The rearrangement uses TRBV29-1 and TRBJ2-7; TRBD1 might be the D (6 bases). CDR1 SQVTM and CDR2 ANQGSEA come from the germline V gene. Trimming removed 5 bases from V and 4 bases from J, with 24 bases in between. The CDR3 totals 16 residues. The CDR3 DNA sequence: TGCAGCGTTATGGAGCAAGACGGACAGATGAAATACGAGCAGTACTTC. Protein: CSVMEQDGQMKYEQYF.

This clonotype was picked up a small number of times. V and J are TRBV7-2 and TRBJ2-4, with D possibly being TRBD2 (5 bases). Trimming pared 2 bases from V and 13 bases from J, leaving 18 bases between. Germline loops: CDR1 SGHTA, CDR2 FQGNSA. CDR3 size: 14 residues. The CDR3 spells CASSLSTIEREQYF. The DNA of the CDR3 is TGTGCCAGCAGCTTATCGACTATAGAGCGAGAGCAGTACTTC.

This clonotype was seen more than once but under ten times. V is TRBV20-1 and J is TRBJ2-7; the D gene is possibly TRBD1 (5 bases). Germline assignment: CDR1 DFQATT and CDR2 SNEGSKA (reference sequence). V lost 6 bases, J lost 6 bases, and 21 bases lay in between. CDR3 size: 14 residues. The CDR3 DNA follows: TGCAGTGCGGACGCCGAAGGGGTATGGGGCGAGCAGTACTTC. Amino acids: CSADAEGVWGEQYF.

The chain employs TRBV4-1 and TRBJ2-1; 9 positions agree with TRBD2. This CDR3 region has 17 residues. Germline CDR1 is MGHRA and CDR2 is YSYEKL. V was clipped by 1 base and J by 0 bases; unmatched bases: 4. The CDR3 sequence: CASSQGSGRTSYNEQFF. The CDR3 DNA reads TGCGCCAGCAGCCAAGGTAGCGGGAGAACCTCCTACAATGAGCAGTTCTTC.

This clonotype appeared once. This sequence joins TRBV24-1 and TRBJ2-7; D may be TRBD2 (6 bases). Trimming took off 2 bases at V and 0 bases at J, with 19 bases between the two ends. Germline V lookup: CDR1 KGHDR, CDR2 SFDVKD. The CDR3 has 18 amino acids. The CDR3 loop reads CATSDSWRRDVISYEQYF. In nucleotides, the CDR3 is TGTGCCACCAGTGATTCTTGGAGGCGGGACGTGATCTCCTACGAGCAGTACTTC.

Only a few counts were recorded for this clonotype. The chain couples TRBV10-3 to TRBJ1-1; D remains ambiguous. The CDR3 length is 13 residues. Germline CDR1 ENHRY, CDR2 SYGVKD. V lost 2 bases and J lost 2, with 6 bases in between. The CDR3 reads CAISETGNTEAFF. For the CDR3, the DNA is TGTGCCATCAGTGAGACGGGAAACACTGAAGCTTTCTTT.

This clonotype came up a few times. The genes are TRBV12-3 or TRBV12-4 and TRBJ1-2; D is possibly TRBD1 (5 bases). V dropped 6 bases and J dropped 8 bases, with 19 bases sitting between them. There are 14 residues in the CDR3. The CDR3 DNA reads as TGTGCCAGCAGAAAGACAGCCGCCCCTTTGGGCTACACCTTC. Its protein is CASRKTAAPLGYTF.

This clonotype was detected only a few times. The rearrangement links TRBV28 to TRBJ2-1; D call uncertain. The germline V gene has CDR1 MDHEN and CDR2 SYDVKM. The CDR3 contains 13 residues. Trimming took 6 bases from V and 4 from J, leaving 10 bases between them. The CDR3 region is CASRPTTYNEQFF. The CDR3 coding sequence is TGTGCCAGCAGGCCCACTACTTACAATGAGCAGTTCTTC.

The chain uses TRBV20-1 and TRBJ1-5, with unresolved D. Per germline, CDR1 DFQATT and CDR2 SNEGSKA (reference sequence). V dropped 3 bases and J dropped 0 bases, with 9 bases sitting between them. CDR3 size: 14 residues. The CDR3 DNA reads TGCAGTGCTAGTATGGCGGCTAGCAATCAGCCCCAGCATTTT. This gives the protein CSASMAASNQPQHF.

This clonotype has just one count. CDR3 nucleotides: TGTGCCAGCAGCTTAGCCCCCGGGAAAACCTACGAGCAGTACTTC. Translating gives CASSLAPGKTYEQYF. V gene TRBV7-6 combines with J gene TRBJ2-7; D perhaps matches TRBD2 (5 bases). CDR3 length: 15 residues. Trimming pared 0 bases from V and 2 bases from J, leaving 11 bases between. Germline V gene data show CDR1 as SGHVS and CDR2 as FNYEAQ.

V usage is TRBV28 and J usage is TRBJ2-5, with D perhaps TRBD1 (6 bases). V lost 5 bases and J lost 4, with 14 bases in between. CDR1 and CDR2 (germline): MDHEN, SYDVKM. The length of the CDR3 is 14 residues. The CDR3 loop is CASSAGTPAETQYF. CDR3 coding DNA: TGTGCCAGCAGTGCCGGGACACCAGCAGAGACCCAGTACTTC.

Written as DNA, the CDR3 is TGTGCTGGCAGCCCCGGGACTAGCGGGAACTCCTACGAGCAGTACTTC. It yields the protein CAGSPGTSGNSYEQYF. This chain uses TRBV7-2 with TRBJ2-4, with 13 bases that match TRBD2. The J call may be incorrect, as the DNA end agrees better with TRBJ2-7. In germline, CDR1 is SGHTA, CDR2 FQGNSA. This CDR3 has 16 amino acids.

This clonotype was detected only once. The genes are TRBV9 and TRBJ2-1; TRBD1 matches 8 bases. The CDR3 length is 16 residues. V shed 3 bases, J shed 1 base, and the junction held 6 bases outside the gene matches. The germline V gene encodes CDR1 SGDLS and CDR2 YYNGEE. Here the CDR3 reads CASSGRQGRSYNEQFF. CDR3 in DNA: TGTGCCAGCAGCGGCCGACAGGGGAGGTCCTACAATGAGCAGTTCTTC.

This clonotype was detected a few times. This chain uses TRBV12-3 or TRBV12-4 with TRBJ2-4; possibly TRBD1 or TRBD2 for D (6 bases each). The V end lost 1 base, the J end lost 0 bases, and 16 bases lay between the germline ends. The CDR3 spans 18 residues. Written as DNA, the CDR3 is TGTGCCAGCAGTTTAGATATCGGGGGCGGTGTAGCCAAAAACATTCAGTACTTC. Translating gives CASSLDIGGGVAKNIQYF.

This clonotype was counted only a few times. The chain is built from TRBV29-1 and TRBJ2-5, with D hard to call. V was pared by 2 bases and J by 4 bases, with 8 bases between. The CDR3 extends over 12 amino acids. Germline-derived CDR1 and CDR2 are SQVTM and ANQGSEA. The CDR3 DNA reads as TGCAGCGTTGAACTGGGCCCAGAGACCCAGTACTTC. This codes for CSVELGPETQYF.

Worth noting for this clonotype: A much bigger clone sits one base away, suggesting this may be a read error. V gene TRBV5-1 combines with J gene TRBJ2-1; D is tentatively TRBD1 or TRBD2 (5 bases each). This CDR3 is 18 amino acids long. Trimming cost V 2 bases and J 13 bases, with 31 bases left between them. Per the germline V gene, CDR1 is SGHRS and CDR2 is YFSETQ. DNA for the CDR3: TGCGCCAGCAGCTTAGGGTACGGGGCGGACTTCGGGAAAGAGACCCAGTTCTTC. Translated, it gives CASSLGYGADFGKETQFF.

The J gene is TRBJ2-3, the V gene TRBV7-2, with D possibly being TRBD2 (7 bases). The CDR3 runs to 17 residues. CDR1 is SGHTA, CDR2 FQGNSA, per germline. The ends were cut back, 5 bases at V and 1 base at J, with 19 bases in the middle. The CDR3 region has the DNA TGTGCCAGCAGCCAAGGGGGGGGCAGCTACCGCACAGATACGCAGTATTTT. As protein: CASSQGGGSYRTDTQYF. The full variable domain, in which reference TRBV7-2 and TRBJ2-3 provide the parts outside the CDR3, is GAGVSQSPSNKVTEKGKDVELRCDPISGHTALYWYRQSLGQGLEFLIYFQGNSAPDKSGLPSDRFSAERTGGSVSTLTIQRTQQEDSAVYLCASSQGGGSYRTDTQYFGPGTRLTVL.

Concerning this clonotype itself: It may be a read error: a sequence one base away is much more abundant. V gene TRBV12-3 or TRBV12-4 combines with J gene TRBJ2-7, with a tentative D call TRBD2 (6 bases). This CDR3 spans 14 amino acids. The CDR3 DNA is TGTGCCAGCAGTGCAATAGCGGAGGCCTACGAGCGGTACTTC. Protein sequence: CASSAIAEAYERYF.

The rearrangement joins TRBV28 to TRBJ1-5, with D unresolved. V lost 6 bases to trimming and J lost 8 bases, with 20 bases between them. Looked up from germline, CDR1 is MDHEN and CDR2 is SYDVKM. CDR3 length equals 15 residues. The CDR3 DNA sequence: TGTGCCAGCAGCCGTCGCGGGGTCCTGTGGGAGCCCCAGCATTTT. Translation: CASSRRGVLWEPQHF.

The DNA for the CDR3 is TGCAGCGTTGAGCCCCCGGGGACAACTAACTATGGCTACACCTTC. Translation gives CSVEPPGTTNYGYTF. The V call is TRBV29-1, the J call TRBJ1-2, with a weak D call TRBD1 (6 bases). Germline lookup yields CDR1 SQVTM and CDR2 ANQGSEA. V lost 3 bases to trimming and J lost 0 bases, with 14 bases between them. The CDR3 has 15 amino acids.

The J gene is TRBJ2-3, the V gene TRBV29-1; tentatively, D is TRBD2 (6 bases). The V gene's germline CDR1 is SQVTM and CDR2 ANQGSEA. Trimming shortened V by 6 bases and J by 3 bases, and 25 bases separated the two germline ends. The CDR3 length is 17 residues. CDR3 bases: TGCAGCGTGGCCGGGGTGTATGAGGGCCGGGGGACAGATACGCAGTATTTT. Translated: CSVAGVYEGRGTDTQYF.

This chain connects TRBV3-1 to TRBJ1-2, with D possibly being TRBD1 (5 bases). CDR1 is LGHDT, CDR2 YNNKEL, per germline (reference sequence). The CDR3 loop spans 15 amino acids. V lost 0 bases to trimming and J lost 5 bases, with 13 bases between them. The CDR3 is CASSQEGTGKYGYTF. CDR3 DNA sequence: TGTGCCAGCAGCCAAGAGGGGACGGGGAAGTATGGCTACACCTTC.